The entry that follows covers one T cell receptor (beta chain) sequence. Antigen unknown. The data derive from a study of cytomegalovirus exposure and HLA in healthy donors. Study-wide findings and caveats: In vitro, a few CMV-associated chains proved specific for CMV antigens. Later analysis associated a missense DCLRE1C variant with TCR beta V- and J-gene trimming.

This CDR3 contains 20 residues. Trimming at V came to 0 bases and at J to 2 bases, leaving 17 bases not matched to a gene. Germline V gene data show CDR1 as SGHTA and CDR2 as FQGTGA. Amplification used 60 Vbeta primers and 13 Jbeta primers. TCRdb's table, derived via immunoSEQ multiplex PCR, lists solely in-frame clones and lacks some. The table lists 200,000 to 250,000 clones, about 85% of them singletons. This TCR was sampled from a human donor in good health. This chain links TRBV7-3 with TRBJ2-7, with 9 nucleotides matching TRBD2. Sequencing was done on a sample of PBMCs. The DNA of the CDR3 is TGTGCCAGCAGCTTAACAAGAGTAGCGGGAGACATGGCGGGGCCCTACGAGCAGTACTTC. The encoded protein is CASSLTRVAGDMAGPYEQYF.